The 25 T cell receptor beta chains given below trace back to one sample, sequenced in a study of vaccination and CD4 T cells after COVID-19. Sequenced with the Oncomine TCR Beta short-read assay was DNA taken from cultured CD4+ T cells. TCRdb reanalysed the PCR reads using MiXCR and keeps one entry per CDR3 protein. Among 12,000 or so distinct CDR3 sequences listed, approximately 58% were seen once. Which antigens these TCRs recognize remains unknown. The treatment: approximately nine-day PBMC culture with coronavirus spike peptide pools or control peptides (ViraFEST assay). The specimen sequenced was CD4+ T cells from blood, cultured in vitro. The origin of the receptors is a human donor who had recovered from COVID-19.

This clonotype has just a few counts. The chain links TRBV12-3 or TRBV12-4 to TRBJ1-1; D uncertain. V was cut by 2 bases and J by 2 bases, with 3 bases left in between. The CDR3 has 12 amino acids. The CDR3 DNA sequence: TGTGCCAGCAGTTTATATAACACTGAAGCTTTCTTT. It specifies CASSLYNTEAFF.

This clonotype was detected a few times. The V gene is TRBV27, the J gene TRBJ1-2; no clear D. Trimming shortened V by 1 base and J by 5 bases, and 14 bases separated the two germline ends. The CDR3 is 15 amino acids. Germline V gene lookup returns CDR1 MNHEY and CDR2 SMNVEV (reference sequence). The CDR3 here is CASSLLGSPRYGYTF. CDR3 nucleotide sequence: TGTGCCAGCAGTTTATTGGGCAGTCCTAGATATGGCTACACCTTC.

The gene calls are TRBV24-1 and TRBJ2-2; D gene unclear. With 2 bases removed from V and 1 base from J, the gap between germline ends came to 7 bases. The CDR3 consists of 15 residues. The germline CDR1 and CDR2 sequences are KGHDR and SFDVKD. This CDR3 is CATSDSTVNTGELFF. DNA for the CDR3: TGTGCCACCAGTGATTCTACGGTGAACACCGGGGAGCTGTTTTTT.

The genes are TRBV5-4 and TRBJ2-1; 7 bases match TRBD1. J was trimmed by 3 bases and V by 4 bases; bases with no gene match: 7. CDR1 SGHNT and CDR2 YYREEE come from the germline V gene (reference sequence). The CDR3 contains 15 residues. CDR3 loop: CASSPRRQGYNEQFF. CDR3 DNA: TGTGCCAGCAGCCCACGCAGACAGGGCTACAATGAGCAGTTCTTC.

This chain joins TRBV29-1 and TRBJ2-3; D is possibly TRBD2 (6 bases). The CDR3 spans 10 residues. V lost 7 bases to trimming and J lost 5 bases, with 7 bases between them. Germline CDR1 is SQVTM and CDR2 is ANQGSEA. In DNA, the CDR3 is TGCAGCGACGGGAGAGATACGCAGTATTTT. It yields the protein CSDGRDTQYF.

In this sample, this clonotype turned up once. This chain joins TRBV6-1 and TRBJ2-7; no definite D call. The CDR3 is 11 amino acids. The germline gives CDR1 MNHNS, CDR2 SASEGT. Trimming removed 5 bases from V and 7 bases from J, with 9 bases in between. CDR3 loop: CASSLRAEQYF. CDR3 coding DNA: TGTGCCAGCAGTCTCCGAGCGGAGCAGTACTTC.

The chain uses TRBV6-4 and TRBJ2-1; D possibly corresponds to TRBD2 (6 bases). The CDR3 spans 13 residues. Germline values: CDR1 MRHNA, CDR2 SNTAGT. Trimming took off 5 bases at V and 8 bases at J, with 13 bases between the two ends. CDR3 sequence reads: CASSNREYDEQFF. CDR3 nucleotide sequence: TGTGCCAGCAGTAACCGGGAGTACGATGAGCAGTTCTTC.

This chain links TRBV25-1 with TRBJ1-1, with D tentatively TRBD1 (5 bases). From germline, CDR1 is MGHDK and CDR2 SYGVNS. V lost 6 bases, J lost 8 bases, and 22 bases lay in between. The CDR3 is 15 amino acids. The CDR3 nucleotides read TGTGCCAGCAGGGAAACCGGGACCCTCATTTTCGAAGCTTTCTTT. This sequence encodes CASRETGTLIFEAFF.

V usage is TRBV12-3 or TRBV12-4 and J usage is TRBJ2-3; 9 bases map to TRBD1. V trimming: 6 bases; J trimming: 5 bases; junction bases outside the gene matches: 9. CDR3 length equals 15 residues. The CDR3 spells CASRQQGAGRDTQYF. The CDR3 DNA reads as TGTGCCAGCAGACAACAGGGGGCCGGGAGAGATACGCAGTATTTT.

The chain combines TRBV12-3 or TRBV12-4 with TRBJ1-1; D possibly corresponds to TRBD1 (5 bases). Trimming took off 3 bases at V and 2 bases at J, with 16 bases between the two ends. The CDR3 contains 16 residues. In nucleotides, the CDR3 is TGTGCCAGCAGTTTTAGAAGAGGGGCCCTAAACACTGAAGCTTTCTTT. As protein: CASSFRRGALNTEAFF.

The chain recombines TRBV30 with TRBJ1-2; D is ambiguous. Deletions cut 4 bases from V and 9 bases from J, with 12 bases between. The CDR3 length is 11 residues. Germline V lookup: CDR1 GTSNPN, CDR2 SVGIG (reference sequence). The DNA of the CDR3 is TGTGCCTGGACGGGGTATAGTAGCTACACCTTC. Its protein product is CAWTGYSSYTF. Drawing the rest from reference TRBV30 and TRBJ1-2, the complete variable domain is SQTIHQWPATLVQPVGSPLSLECTVEGTSNPNLYWYRQAAGRGLQLLFYSVGIGQISSEVPQNLSASRPQDRQFILSSKKLLLSDSGFYLCAWTGYSSYTFGSGTRLTVV.

The gene calls are TRBV7-2 and TRBJ1-4; a possible D gene is TRBD1 (5 bases). CDR3 length: 14 amino acids. Trimming took 6 bases from V and 10 from J, leaving 18 bases between them. Germline V gene lookup returns CDR1 SGHTA and CDR2 FQGNSA. The CDR3 DNA reads as TGTGCCAGCAGTTCGACATCCGGGACGGGAAAACTGTTTTTT. It is translated as CASSSTSGTGKLFF.

This clonotype has just one count. This chain connects TRBV27 to TRBJ2-5, with D perhaps TRBD2 (6 bases). Germline CDR1 is MNHEY and CDR2 is SMNVEV (reference sequence). This CDR3 region has 15 residues. V gave up 8 bases and J gave up 7 bases, with 23 bases separating them. The CDR3, as DNA: TGTGCCAGCGGACTTCGGACCCGGGAGATGGGGACCCAGTACTTC. Translation: CASGLRTREMGTQYF.

In its sample, this clonotype was seen a few times. J is TRBJ2-5 and V is TRBV29-1; D remains unclear. This CDR3 comprises 12 residues. With 7 bases removed from V and 5 bases from J, the gap between germline ends came to 14 bases. Germline V gives CDR1 SQVTM, CDR2 ANQGSEA. This chain's CDR3 is CSAYIGRETQYF. The CDR3 DNA follows: TGCAGCGCTTATATTGGACGGGAGACCCAGTACTTC.

The genes are TRBV14 and TRBJ2-4; no reliable D call. Germline values: CDR1 SGHDN, CDR2 FVKESK. The V end lost 0 bases, the J end lost 6 bases, and 12 bases lay between the germline ends. The CDR3 covers 15 residues. In nucleotides, the CDR3 is TGTGCCAGCAGCCAAGATGCGGCAGGCATAAACATTCAGTACTTC. It translates to CASSQDAAGINIQYF.

The V gene is TRBV5-1, the J gene TRBJ1-2; TRBD1 is a possible D gene (5 bases). The ends were cut back, 4 bases at V and 8 bases at J, with 18 bases in the middle. CDR1 is SGHRS and CDR2 is YFSETQ in the germline V gene. The CDR3 loop spans 14 amino acids. CDR3 sequence: CASSPTIRRDGYTF. CDR3 in DNA: TGCGCCAGCAGCCCAACTATTCGGAGGGACGGCTACACCTTC. The full variable domain, completed using reference TRBV5-1 and TRBJ1-2, is KAGVTQTPRYLIKTRGQQVTLSCSPISGHRSVSWYQQTPGQGLQFLFEYFSETQRNKGNFPGRFSGRQFSNSRSEMNVSTLELGDSALYLCASSPTIRRDGYTFGSGTRLTVV.

The chain joins TRBV19 to TRBJ1-2; TRBD1 matches at 10 bases. Germline CDR1 reads LNHDA; CDR2 reads SQIVND (reference sequence). The CDR3 runs to 15 residues. J lost 7 bases, V lost 6 bases, and 11 bases had no gene match. As DNA, the CDR3 is TGTGCCAGTAGGGCCCCGGGACAGGGGTTAGGTGGCTACACCTTC. Translated, it gives CASRAPGQGLGGYTF.

The chain is built from TRBV6-5 and TRBJ1-6; TRBD1 matches 7 bases. Germline V gene sequence: CDR1 MNHEY, CDR2 SVGAGI. V lost 2 bases and J lost 6; bases outside the gene matches: 1. The CDR3 sequence is 14 residues long. Here the CDR3 DNA reads TGTGCCAGCAGTTACAGGGGGCTTAATTCACCCCTCCACTTT. Translated: CASSYRGLNSPLHF.

The chain carries TRBV20-1 and TRBJ1-5; D might be TRBD1 (5 bases). Germline loops: CDR1 DFQATT, CDR2 SNEGSKA (reference sequence). Trimming pared 6 bases from V and 7 bases from J, leaving 28 bases between. CDR3 length: 17 amino acids. In DNA form, the CDR3 reads TGCAGTGCCCACGATCCCGGGACTGAAGGTATGAGACAGCCCCAGCATTTT. It encodes CSAHDPGTEGMRQPQHF.

This clonotype was recorded a few times. The chain carries TRBV7-2 and TRBJ2-3; TRBD2 might be the D (6 bases). V was cut by 5 bases and J by 3 bases, with 24 bases left in between. Germline values: CDR1 SGHTA, CDR2 FQGNSA. The CDR3 length is 18 residues. In DNA form, the CDR3 reads TGTGCCAGCAGCCCCTTGGGGCTAGCGAGAGTTGGGACAGATACGCAGTATTTT. This sequence encodes CASSPLGLARVGTDTQYF. The variable domain in full, completed from reference TRBV7-2 and TRBJ2-3, reads GAGVSQSPSNKVTEKGKDVELRCDPISGHTALYWYRQSLGQGLEFLIYFQGNSAPDKSGLPSDRFSAERTGGSVSTLTIQRTQQEDSAVYLCASSPLGLARVGTDTQYFGPGTRLTVL.

This chain connects TRBV10-3 to TRBJ2-5; possible D gene TRBD2, 7 bases. The CDR3 is 16 residues long. CDR1 and CDR2 (germline): ENHRY, SYGVKD. V lost 10 bases, J lost 1 base, and 22 bases lay in between. The CDR3 coding sequence is TGTGCCACCCGTGCCGGGGGGCGCGGAACCCAAGAGACCCAGTACTTC. It is translated as CATRAGGRGTQETQYF.

V gene TRBV20-1 combines with J gene TRBJ2-3; unclear D gene. Trimming removed 0 bases at V and 6 bases at J, with 10 bases between. CDR3 length: 13 amino acids. The V gene's germline CDR1 is DFQATT and CDR2 SNEGSKA (reference sequence). CDR3 nucleotide sequence: TGCAGTGCTAGAGAGCTCTTCAGGGATACGCAGTATTTT. Translated: CSARELFRDTQYF.

The chain couples TRBV5-1 to TRBJ1-4; D is unresolved. The CDR3 length is 16 residues. The V and J ends lost 0 bases and 3 bases respectively, with 12 bases between them. Germline assignment: CDR1 SGHRS and CDR2 YFSETQ. The CDR3 sequence is CASSLELRKPNEKLFF. For the CDR3, the DNA is TGCGCCAGCAGCTTGGAGCTCAGGAAACCTAATGAAAAACTGTTTTTT.

The chain recombines TRBV6-1 with TRBJ1-1; no firm D call. The CDR3 is 13 amino acids. V was clipped by 8 bases and J by 0 bases, with 10 bases between them. Germline assignment: CDR1 MNHNS and CDR2 SASEGT. CDR3 loop: CASEAQMNTEAFF. CDR3 DNA sequence: TGTGCCAGCGAGGCACAGATGAACACTGAAGCTTTCTTT.

The CDR3 protein is CASSYAIGRSNTEAFF. Written as DNA, the CDR3 is TGTGCCAGCAGTTACGCAATAGGGAGGTCGAACACTGAAGCTTTCTTT. The chain employs TRBV6-5 and TRBJ1-1, with D hard to call. With 2 bases removed from V and 1 base from J, the gap between germline ends came to 14 bases. Looked up from germline, CDR1 is MNHEY and CDR2 is SVGAGI. The CDR3 loop spans 16 amino acids.